The 18 T cell receptor beta chains presented below share a single source sample, sequenced in a study of Graves' ophthalmopathy and Graves' hyperthyroidism. RNA transcripts were the source from which TCR beta CDR3 regions were amplified. HTBI primers were used in a first-round RT-PCR, which preceded a second-round multiplex PCR. TCRdb recomputed calls from the multiplex PCR reads with MiXCR, one row per CDR3 protein. Of 350,000 to 450,000 distinct CDR3 sequences in the sample, roughly 20% were seen once. Sequencing was carried out using peripheral blood. All receptors derive from a woman younger than 30 with stable Graves' hyperthyroidism.

The chain carries TRBV12-3 or TRBV12-4 and TRBJ1-2; 9 bases are shared with TRBD1. CDR3 length equals 14 residues. J was trimmed by 7 bases and V by 9 bases; bases with no gene match: 12. The CDR3 protein is CARGAGTGLPGYTF. As DNA, the CDR3 is TGTGCCAGGGGAGCGGGGACAGGGTTACCTGGCTACACCTTC.

The chain is built from TRBV7-9 and TRBJ1-6; D ambiguous. The CDR3 sequence is 12 residues long. In germline, CDR1 is SEHNR, CDR2 FQNEAQ (reference sequence). V dropped 6 bases and J dropped 5 bases, with 5 bases sitting between them. The CDR3 DNA is TGTGCCAGCAGACAAGATAATTCACCCCTCCACTTT. Translating gives CASRQDNSPLHF. Full variable domain (remainder filled in from reference TRBV7-9 and TRBJ1-6): DTGVSQNPRHKITKRGQNVTFRCDPISEHNRLYWYRQTLGQGPEFLTYFQNEAQLEKSRLLSDRFSAERPKGSFSTLEIQRTEQGDSAMYLCASRQDNSPLHFGNGTRLTVT.

V gene TRBV11-1 combines with J gene TRBJ2-2; the D call may be TRBD1 or TRBD2 (7 bases each). The V end lost 4 bases, the J end lost 6 bases, and 18 bases lay between the germline ends. CDR3 length equals 16 residues. Germline V gene lookup returns CDR1 SGHAT and CDR2 FQDESV (reference sequence). The CDR3 DNA sequence: TGTGCCAGCAGCTCGCGACAGGGAGGGAGACCCGGGGAGCTGTTTTTT. This translates into CASSSRQGGRPGELFF.

The rearrangement joins TRBV6-1 to TRBJ2-5, with 7 bases aligning to TRBD2. Germline-derived CDR1 and CDR2 are MNHNS and SASEGT. CDR3 size: 15 residues. V gave up 8 bases and J gave up 0 bases; unmatched junction bases: 9. The CDR3 nucleotides read TGTGCCAGCCTTTGGGGCGGGGGATACCAAGAGACCCAGTACTTC. It codes for CASLWGGGYQETQYF.

This clonotype was detected ten times or more. The chain couples TRBV20-1 to TRBJ2-7; 7 bases map to TRBD2. The junction had 14 bases not matched to a gene; V was cut back by 0 bases and J by 3 bases. The CDR3 spans 17 residues. Germline-derived CDR1 and CDR2 are DFQATT and SNEGSKA (reference sequence). The CDR3 protein is CSARDPSVGGSNYEQYF. Written as DNA, the CDR3 is TGCAGTGCTAGAGATCCGTCAGTCGGCGGGAGTAACTACGAGCAGTACTTC.

The rearrangement uses TRBV27 and TRBJ1-1; D is uncertain. The ends were cut back, 3 bases at V and 4 bases at J, with 12 bases in the middle. Germline V gene lookup returns CDR1 MNHEY and CDR2 SMNVEV (reference sequence). The CDR3 consists of 14 residues. The CDR3 loop reads CASSLRWGSTEAFF. The DNA of the CDR3 is TGTGCCAGCAGTTTGAGGTGGGGATCCACTGAAGCTTTCTTT.

This clonotype was picked up many times. This chain links TRBV20-1 with TRBJ1-5, with TRBD1 identical over 9 bases. Looked up from germline, CDR1 is DFQATT and CDR2 is SNEGSKA (reference sequence). The V and J ends lost 1 base and 9 bases, in that order; junction bases with no gene match: 4. The CDR3 covers 13 residues. CDR3 sequence: CSARVGQGVPQHF. CDR3 nucleotide sequence: TGCAGTGCTAGAGTGGGACAGGGAGTGCCCCAGCATTTT.

V usage is TRBV7-9 and J usage is TRBJ2-7; no clear D. Trimming took 0 bases from V and 6 from J, leaving 12 bases between them. Germline V CDR1 and CDR2: SEHNR, FQNEAQ (reference sequence). The CDR3 is 14 amino acids. CDR3 residues: CASSLAPDGFEQYF. The CDR3 nucleotides are TGTGCCAGCAGCTTAGCTCCAGACGGTTTCGAGCAGTACTTC.

This clonotype was observed a few times. The chain has TRBV5-1 and TRBJ2-7, with TRBD1 identical over 10 bases. Trimming cost V 1 base and J 2 bases; bases outside gene matches: 6. CDR1 and CDR2 (germline): SGHRS, YFSETQ. The CDR3 is made up of 16 amino acids. This chain's CDR3 is CASSLSPGQGAYEQYF. The CDR3 DNA sequence: TGCGCCAGCAGCTTGTCCCCAGGACAGGGGGCCTACGAGCAGTACTTC.

This clonotype was seen ten or more times. CDR3 in amino acids: CASTTPTSGRAQETQYF. The DNA of the CDR3 is TGTGCCAGCACCACCCCGACTAGCGGGAGGGCTCAAGAGACCCAGTACTTC. This chain uses TRBV7-8 with TRBJ2-5; 14 bases are shared with TRBD2. The CDR3 has 17 residues. The junction had 9 bases not matched to a gene; V was cut back by 7 bases and J by 2 bases. CDR1 is SGHVS and CDR2 is FQNEAQ in the germline V gene.

The V and J genes are TRBV6-1 and TRBJ1-4; D is undetermined. Germline V gene sequence: CDR1 MNHNS, CDR2 SASEGT. V was cut by 6 bases and J by 8 bases, with 16 bases left in between. This CDR3 is 14 amino acids long. The DNA for the CDR3 is TGTGCCAGCAGGGTTTCGGGCCCCAGAGAAAAACTGTTTTTT. This sequence encodes CASRVSGPREKLFF.

This clonotype came up a few times. The chain recombines TRBV30 with TRBJ2-2; TRBD1 agrees at 7 bases. The CDR3 contains 13 residues. Germline CDR1 is GTSNPN and CDR2 is SVGIG (reference sequence). V trimming: 5 bases; J trimming: 6 bases; junction bases outside the gene matches: 6. Here the CDR3 reads CAWVTGVAGELFF. In DNA, the CDR3 is TGTGCCTGGGTAACAGGGGTCGCCGGGGAGCTGTTTTTT. Using reference TRBV30 and TRBJ2-2 for the parts outside the CDR3, the full variable domain is SQTIHQWPATLVQPVGSPLSLECTVEGTSNPNLYWYRQAAGRGLQLLFYSVGIGQISSEVPQNLSASRPQDRQFILSSKKLLLSDSGFYLCAWVTGVAGELFFGEGSRLTVL.

Ten or more counts support this clonotype. The V and J genes are TRBV30 and TRBJ1-1; TRBD1 matches 7 bases. CDR1 and CDR2 (germline): GTSNPN, SVGIG (reference sequence). This CDR3 is 15 amino acids long. After removal of 3 bases from V and 0 bases from J, the junction contained 7 bases not matched to a gene. CDR3 region: CAWSNRDSMNTEAFF. The CDR3 DNA sequence: TGTGCCTGGAGCAACCGGGACAGCATGAACACTGAAGCTTTCTTT.

This clonotype was observed a handful of times. The chain employs TRBV30 and TRBJ1-2; TRBD1 might be the D (5 bases). Trimming left V 1 base short and J 9 bases short, with 12 bases between. CDR3 length: 12 residues. The germline V gene has CDR1 GTSNPN and CDR2 SVGIG (reference sequence). CDR3 residues: CAWSGRQISYTF. The CDR3 DNA reads TGTGCCTGGAGTGGACGACAGATAAGCTACACCTTC. Together with reference TRBV30 and TRBJ1-2, the CDR3 gives the full variable domain: SQTIHQWPATLVQPVGSPLSLECTVEGTSNPNLYWYRQAAGRGLQLLFYSVGIGQISSEVPQNLSASRPQDRQFILSSKKLLLSDSGFYLCAWSGRQISYTFGSGTRLTVV.

This clonotype was recorded many times. The chain joins TRBV24-1 to TRBJ2-7; D not resolved. Trimming pared 1 base from V and 12 bases from J, leaving 9 bases between. The CDR3 length is 11 residues. Germline values: CDR1 KGHDR, CDR2 SFDVKD. CDR3 sequence reads: CATSDFEQMYF. The CDR3 region has the DNA TGTGCCACCAGTGATTTCGAACAGATGTACTTC.

This clonotype has just a few counts. The chain carries TRBV7-3 and TRBJ2-3; 7 bases are shared with TRBD1. This CDR3 contains 14 residues. The junction had 2 bases not matched to a gene; V was cut back by 4 bases and J by 1 base. Germline CDR1 and CDR2: SGHTA and FQGTGA. The CDR3 region is CASSSGQGTDTQYF. The CDR3 region has the DNA TGTGCCAGCAGCTCTGGACAGGGCACAGATACGCAGTATTTT.

The sample holds many counts of this clonotype. J is TRBJ2-5 and V is TRBV11-1, with 12 bases lining up with TRBD2. The CDR3 covers 14 residues. Germline lookup yields CDR1 SGHAT and CDR2 FQDESV (reference sequence). The junction had 2 bases not matched to a gene; V was cut back by 5 bases and J by 4 bases. The CDR3 loop reads CASSRTSGIETQYF. CDR3 nucleotides: TGTGCCAGCAGCCGGACTAGCGGGATAGAGACCCAGTACTTC.

The table lists this clonotype with many counts. The V and J genes are TRBV29-1 and TRBJ1-1; D perhaps matches TRBD1 (5 bases). The germline gives CDR1 SQVTM, CDR2 ANQGSEA. The germline V and J ends were trimmed by 6 bases and 3 bases, with 14 bases remaining between them. The CDR3 consists of 13 residues. The CDR3 DNA follows: TGCAGCGTGATGGGACTGCTGCACACTGAAGCTTTCTTT. As protein: CSVMGLLHTEAFF. Using reference TRBV29-1 and TRBJ1-1 for the parts outside the CDR3, the full variable domain is SAVISQKPSRDICQRGTSLTIQCQVDSQVTMMFWYRQQPGQSLTLIATANQGSEATYESGFVIDKFPISRPNLTFSTLTVSNMSPEDSSIYLCSVMGLLHTEAFFGQGTRLTVV.